Listed below are T cell receptor beta chains from one sample, sequenced in a study of cytomegalovirus exposure and HLA in healthy donors. Sequencing used immunoSEQ multiplex PCR; TCRdb keeps in-frame clones, though not all of them. The sample contains about 150,000 clones, 80% of which appear only once. The specimen sequenced was PBMCs. These TCRs come from a man aged 25 to 40 in good health and CMV-seropositive. CDR3s include the opening cysteine and the closing phenylalanine or tryptophan. Rows may omit the clone size; those that give it use once, few, many or a size class.

V gene: TRBV11-2; clone size: NA; J gene: TRBJ2-7; CDR3 protein: CASSLELPFRGAGEQYF
V gene: TRBV5-5; clone size: few; J gene: TRBJ1-1; CDR3 protein: CASSPIIATEAFF
V gene: TRBV5-5; clone size: NA; J gene: TRBJ2-7; CDR3 protein: CASSLQGKSYEQYF
V gene: TRBV19; clone size: NA; J gene: TRBJ2-1; CDR3 protein: CASSIDPGLAGVVDEQFF
V gene: TRBV5-6; clone size: NA; J gene: TRBJ2-2; CDR3 protein: CASSLVTGVGELFF
V gene: TRBV27; clone size: NA; J gene: TRBJ2-1; CDR3 protein: CASRDFYNEQFF
V gene: TRBV15; clone size: NA; J gene: TRBJ2-1; CDR3 protein: CATNSPGLAGTYNEQFF
V gene: TRBV7-3; clone size: NA; J gene: TRBJ2-3; CDR3 protein: CASSFQASGFTDTQYF
V gene: TRBV15; clone size: once; J gene: TRBJ2-7; CDR3 protein: CATMRGQSRSEQYF
V gene: TRBV7-2; clone size: NA; J gene: TRBJ2-1; CDR3 protein: CASSLRQGSFNEQFF
V gene: TRBV6-1; clone size: NA; J gene: TRBJ1-2; CDR3 protein: CASRGQGAYGYTF
V gene: TRBV18; clone size: NA; J gene: TRBJ2-2; CDR3 protein: CASSPGTTGELFF
V gene: TRBV2; clone size: NA; J gene: TRBJ2-3; CDR3 protein: CASSVRELRTTQYF
V gene: TRBV7-2; clone size: NA; J gene: TRBJ2-2; CDR3 protein: CASSLGLAGGDGELFF
V gene: TRBV6-4; clone size: NA; J gene: TRBJ1-1; CDR3 protein: CASREPPRGRQGAGSPEAFF
V gene: TRBV10-2; clone size: once; J gene: TRBJ2-3; CDR3 protein: CASSRGGRGDTQYF
V gene: TRBV4-2; clone size: NA; J gene: TRBJ2-7; CDR3 protein: CASSQDGTPTYEQYF
V gene: TRBV5-4; clone size: NA; J gene: TRBJ2-1; CDR3 protein: CASSQDGLAGVSYNEQFF
V gene: TRBV5-1; clone size: NA; J gene: TRBJ2-3; CDR3 protein: CASSLAGTSSDTQYF
V gene: TRBV30; clone size: once; J gene: TRBJ2-7; CDR3 protein: CAWSGTGVAEQYF
V gene: TRBV4-2; clone size: once; J gene: TRBJ2-6; CDR3 protein: CASSQDVRAGANVLTF
V gene: TRBV5-8; clone size: NA; J gene: TRBJ2-1; CDR3 protein: CASSIGTGKYNEQFF
V gene: TRBV2; clone size: NA; J gene: TRBJ2-3; CDR3 protein: CASSENGLAGNAQYF
V gene: TRBV10-2; clone size: once; J gene: TRBJ2-1; CDR3 protein: CASSESHSGSYNEQFF
V gene: TRBV15; clone size: NA; J gene: TRBJ2-5; CDR3 protein: CATSRVISIGETQYF
V gene: TRBV19; clone size: few; J gene: TRBJ2-2; CDR3 protein: CASSQSAGGELFF
V gene: TRBV29-1; clone size: NA; J gene: TRBJ2-3; CDR3 protein: CSVEARNRGQRAQYF
V gene: TRBV28; clone size: NA; J gene: TRBJ2-1; CDR3 protein: CASRPSSYNEQFF
V gene: TRBV11-2; clone size: NA; J gene: TRBJ2-5; CDR3 protein: CASSLGQGETQYF
V gene: TRBV27; clone size: once; J gene: NA; CDR3 protein: CASRDRASYEQYF
V gene: TRBV13; clone size: NA; J gene: TRBJ2-7; CDR3 protein: CASSLGGSYEQYF
V gene: TRBV5-4; clone size: NA; J gene: TRBJ2-5; CDR3 protein: CASSPTSGGETQYF
V gene: TRBV4-1; clone size: NA; J gene: TRBJ2-7; CDR3 protein: CASSQEGGGRHEQYF
V gene: TRBV6-6; clone size: NA; J gene: TRBJ2-3; CDR3 protein: CASSPGLGSQYF
V gene: TRBV13; clone size: NA; J gene: TRBJ2-3; CDR3 protein: CASSLGTRTGVSDTQYF
V gene: TRBV19; clone size: NA; J gene: TRBJ2-1; CDR3 protein: CASSADRDNEQFF
V gene: TRBV5-1; clone size: NA; J gene: TRBJ1-4; CDR3 protein: CASSSGTGDGGEKLFF
V gene: TRBV2; clone size: NA; J gene: TRBJ2-3; CDR3 protein: CASSARPTSTDTQYF
V gene: TRBV6-6; clone size: NA; J gene: TRBJ2-5; CDR3 protein: CASIETSGRETQYF
V gene: TRBV28; clone size: NA; J gene: TRBJ2-7; CDR3 protein: CASSYGGRTLREQYF
V gene: TRBV15; clone size: NA; J gene: TRBJ1-5; CDR3 protein: CATSRVGAGAQPQHF
V gene: TRBV5-1; clone size: once; J gene: TRBJ1-1; CDR3 protein: CASSIRGASAEAFF
V gene: TRBV7-9; clone size: NA; J gene: TRBJ2-7; CDR3 protein: CASSHREFTYEQYF
V gene: TRBV23-1; clone size: NA; J gene: TRBJ2-1; CDR3 protein: CASSQSPSGRANGQFF
V gene: TRBV2; clone size: few; J gene: TRBJ2-7; CDR3 protein: CASSTGQGRYEQYF
V gene: TRBV28; clone size: NA; J gene: TRBJ2-1; CDR3 protein: CASSRWTSGTYNEQFF
V gene: TRBV5-1; clone size: NA; J gene: TRBJ1-1; CDR3 protein: CASSSWTGRSEAFF
V gene: TRBV6-1; clone size: NA; J gene: TRBJ1-2; CDR3 protein: CASRETGAGGYTF
V gene: TRBV2; clone size: NA; J gene: TRBJ2-3; CDR3 protein: CASSATSGSGQYF
V gene: TRBV28; clone size: few; J gene: TRBJ1-3; CDR3 protein: CASKLQGGGNTIYF
V gene: TRBV5-4; clone size: few; J gene: TRBJ2-1; CDR3 protein: CASSLSINEQFF
V gene: TRBV28; clone size: NA; J gene: TRBJ2-1; CDR3 protein: CASSFRDRVLKGQFF
V gene: TRBV5-4; clone size: NA; J gene: TRBJ2-2; CDR3 protein: CASSLEGKELFF
V gene: TRBV7-2; clone size: NA; J gene: TRBJ2-5; CDR3 protein: CASSSGPNRVDRETQYF
V gene: TRBV19; clone size: NA; J gene: TRBJ2-3; CDR3 protein: CASEVQAGATDTQYF
V gene: TRBV29-1; clone size: NA; J gene: TRBJ2-5; CDR3 protein: CSVQTGQWPGQYF
V gene: TRBV7-9; clone size: NA; J gene: TRBJ2-3; CDR3 protein: CASRPQEETSGPDF
V gene: TRBV18; clone size: few; J gene: TRBJ1-1; CDR3 protein: CASSPNFGGNTEAFF
V gene: TRBV18; clone size: once; J gene: TRBJ2-3; CDR3 protein: CASSLDTQYF